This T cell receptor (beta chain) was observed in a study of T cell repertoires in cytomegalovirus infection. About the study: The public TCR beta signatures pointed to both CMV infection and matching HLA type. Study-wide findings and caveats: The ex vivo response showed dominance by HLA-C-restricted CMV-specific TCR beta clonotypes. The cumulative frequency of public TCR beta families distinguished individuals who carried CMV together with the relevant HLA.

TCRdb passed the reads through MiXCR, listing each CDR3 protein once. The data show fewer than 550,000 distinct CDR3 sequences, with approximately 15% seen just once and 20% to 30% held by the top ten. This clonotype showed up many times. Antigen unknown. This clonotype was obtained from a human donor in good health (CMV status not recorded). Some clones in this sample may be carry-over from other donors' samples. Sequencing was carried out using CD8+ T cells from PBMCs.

The CDR3 bases are TGTGCCAGCAGTCCCGACCCGGGGGGTTGGTATGGCTACACCTTC. Its translation is CASSPDPGGWYGYTF. The chain carries TRBV27 and TRBJ1-2, with a weak D call TRBD1 (5 bases). Deletions cut 5 bases from V and 5 bases from J, with 18 bases between. Germline CDR1 MNHEY, CDR2 SMNVEV (reference sequence). This CDR3 has 15 residues.